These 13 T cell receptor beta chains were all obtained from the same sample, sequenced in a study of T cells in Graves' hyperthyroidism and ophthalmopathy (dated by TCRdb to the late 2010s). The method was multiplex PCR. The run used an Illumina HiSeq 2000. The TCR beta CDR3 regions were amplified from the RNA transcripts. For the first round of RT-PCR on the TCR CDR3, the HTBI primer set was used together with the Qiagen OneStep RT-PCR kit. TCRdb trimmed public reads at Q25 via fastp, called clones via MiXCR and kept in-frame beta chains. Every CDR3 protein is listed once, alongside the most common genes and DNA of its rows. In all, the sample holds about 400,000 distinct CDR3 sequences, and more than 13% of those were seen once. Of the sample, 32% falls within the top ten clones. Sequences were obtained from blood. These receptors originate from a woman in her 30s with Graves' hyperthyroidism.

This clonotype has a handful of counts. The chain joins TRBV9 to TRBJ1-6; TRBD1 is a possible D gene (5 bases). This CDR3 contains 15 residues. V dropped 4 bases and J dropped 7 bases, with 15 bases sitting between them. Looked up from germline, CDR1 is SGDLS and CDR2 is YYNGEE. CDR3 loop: CASSPRVGANSPLHF. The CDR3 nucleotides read TGTGCCAGCAGCCCCCGCGTAGGGGCGAATTCACCCCTCCACTTT. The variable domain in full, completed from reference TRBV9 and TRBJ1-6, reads DSGVTQTPKHLITATGQRVTLRCSPRSGDLSVYWYQQSLDQGLQFLIQYYNGEERAKGNILERFSAQQFPDLHSELNLSSLELGDSALYFCASSPRVGANSPLHFGNGTRLTVT.

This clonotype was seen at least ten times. The CDR3: CASSGQGSNEQFF. CDR3 nucleotides: TGTGCCAGCAGTGGACAGGGGAGCAATGAGCAGTTCTTC. The chain employs TRBV2 and TRBJ2-1, with 8 bases aligning to TRBD1. The ends lost 4 bases at V and 6 bases at J; junction bases unmatched: 2. CDR3 length equals 13 residues. CDR1 SNHLY and CDR2 FYNNEI come from the germline V gene.

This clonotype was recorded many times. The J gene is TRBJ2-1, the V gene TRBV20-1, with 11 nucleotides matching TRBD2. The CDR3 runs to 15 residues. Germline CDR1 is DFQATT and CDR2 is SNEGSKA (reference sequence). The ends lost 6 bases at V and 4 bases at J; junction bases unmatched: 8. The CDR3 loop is CSAPLAGVSYNEQFF. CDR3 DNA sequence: TGCAGTGCCCCACTAGCGGGAGTCTCTTACAATGAGCAGTTCTTC.

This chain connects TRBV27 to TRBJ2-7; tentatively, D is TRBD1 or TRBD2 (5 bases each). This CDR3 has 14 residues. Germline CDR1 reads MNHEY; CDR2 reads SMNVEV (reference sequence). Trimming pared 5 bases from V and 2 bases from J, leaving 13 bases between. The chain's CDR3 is CASSRGTVPYEQYF. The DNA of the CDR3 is TGTGCCAGCAGTCGGGGCACCGTTCCCTACGAGCAGTACTTC.

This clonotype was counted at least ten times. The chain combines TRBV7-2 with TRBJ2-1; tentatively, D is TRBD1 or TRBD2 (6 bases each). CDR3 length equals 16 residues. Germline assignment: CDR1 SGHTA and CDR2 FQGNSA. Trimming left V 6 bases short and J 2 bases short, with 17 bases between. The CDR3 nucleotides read TGTGCCAGCAGGAAGCAGGACGGGGGCGCCTACAATGAGCAGTTCTTC. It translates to CASRKQDGGAYNEQFF.

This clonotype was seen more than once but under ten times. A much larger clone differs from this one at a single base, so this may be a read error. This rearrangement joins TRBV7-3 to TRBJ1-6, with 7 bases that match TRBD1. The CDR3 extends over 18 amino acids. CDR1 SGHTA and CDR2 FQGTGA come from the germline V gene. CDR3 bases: TGTGCCGGCAGCTTAACCGGAAGCACAGGGGCAAGGAATTCACCCCTCCACTTT. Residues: CAGSLTGSTGARNSPLHF.

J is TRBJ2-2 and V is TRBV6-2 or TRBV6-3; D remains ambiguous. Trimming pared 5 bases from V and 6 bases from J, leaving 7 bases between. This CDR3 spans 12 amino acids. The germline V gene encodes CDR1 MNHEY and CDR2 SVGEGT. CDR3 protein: CASSLYPGELFF. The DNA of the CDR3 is TGTGCCAGCAGTCTTTACCCCGGGGAGCTGTTTTTT.

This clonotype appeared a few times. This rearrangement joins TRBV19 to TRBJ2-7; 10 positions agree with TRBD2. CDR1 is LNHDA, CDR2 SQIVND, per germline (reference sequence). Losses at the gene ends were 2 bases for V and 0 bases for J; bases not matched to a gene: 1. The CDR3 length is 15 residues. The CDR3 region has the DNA TGTGCCAGTAGTATAACTAGCGGGACCTCCTACGAGCAGTACTTC. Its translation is CASSITSGTSYEQYF.

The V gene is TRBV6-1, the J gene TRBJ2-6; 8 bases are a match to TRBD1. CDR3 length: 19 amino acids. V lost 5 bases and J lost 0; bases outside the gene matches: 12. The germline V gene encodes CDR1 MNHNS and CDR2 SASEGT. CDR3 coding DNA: TGTGCCAGCAGTTGGATCTCCGGGACAGGCCTCTCTGGGGCCAACGTCCTGACTTTC. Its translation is CASSWISGTGLSGANVLTF.

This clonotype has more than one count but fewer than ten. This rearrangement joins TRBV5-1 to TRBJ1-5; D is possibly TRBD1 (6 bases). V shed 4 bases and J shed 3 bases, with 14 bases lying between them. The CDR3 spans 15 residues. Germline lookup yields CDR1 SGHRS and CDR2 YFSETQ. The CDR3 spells CASSIGSGANQPQHF. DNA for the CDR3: TGCGCCAGCAGCATTGGATCGGGGGCCAATCAGCCCCAGCATTTT.

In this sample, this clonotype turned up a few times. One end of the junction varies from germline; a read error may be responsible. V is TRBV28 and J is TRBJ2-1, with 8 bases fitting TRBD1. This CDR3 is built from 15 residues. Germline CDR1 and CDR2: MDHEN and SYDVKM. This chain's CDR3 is CVSSFGQGAYNEQFF. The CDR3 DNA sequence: TGTGTCAGCAGTTTCGGGCAGGGGGCTTACAATGAGCAGTTCTTC.

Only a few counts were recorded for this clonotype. CDR3 protein: CASRQGRAYEQYF. The CDR3, as DNA: TGTGCCAGCAGGCAGGGGAGGGCCTACGAGCAGTACTTC. V usage is TRBV28 and J usage is TRBJ2-7; tentative D call: TRBD2 (7 bases). The CDR3 consists of 13 residues. The ends were cut back, 6 bases at V and 2 bases at J, with 11 bases in the middle. The germline V gene encodes CDR1 MDHEN and CDR2 SYDVKM. The full variable domain, completed using reference TRBV28 and TRBJ2-7, is DVKVTQSSRYLVKRTGEKVFLECVQDMDHENMFWYRQDPGLGLRLIYFSYDVKMKEKGDIPEGYSVSREKKERFSLILESASTNQTSMYLCASRQGRAYEQYFGPGTRLTVT.

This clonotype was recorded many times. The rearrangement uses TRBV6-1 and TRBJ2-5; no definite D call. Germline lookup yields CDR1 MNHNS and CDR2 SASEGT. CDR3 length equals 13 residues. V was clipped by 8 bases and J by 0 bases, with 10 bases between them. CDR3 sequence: CASGWTNQETQYF. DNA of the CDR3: TGTGCCAGCGGCTGGACCAACCAAGAGACCCAGTACTTC.